The 21 T cell receptor beta chains below all came from one sample that was sequenced in a study of OX40 agonist ivuxolimab in advanced cancers. The table came from immunoSEQ multiplex PCR; TCRdb's copy has only in-frame clones and leaves some out. The table lists around 98,000 clones, around nine tenths of them singletons, with over 0.4% in the top ten. The source was CD4+ or CD8+ T cells sorted from blood, collected in a trial of the OX40 agonist ivuxolimab. These receptors came from an adult with an advanced solid tumor such as melanoma, head and neck, liver or kidney cancer.

The chain joins TRBV5-6 to TRBJ2-2; D call uncertain. There are 16 residues in the CDR3. Germline lookup yields CDR1 SGHDT and CDR2 YYEEEE. V was pared by 6 bases and J by 5 bases, with 20 bases between. CDR3 sequence reads: CASTARPRTVTGELFF. The CDR3 nucleotides read TGTGCCAGCACCGCCCGCCCACGGACGGTAACCGGGGAGCTGTTTTTT.

This chain uses TRBV2 with TRBJ2-1; D is undetermined. This CDR3 region has 15 residues. Germline-derived CDR1 and CDR2 are SNHLY and FYNNEI. V was pared by 7 bases and J by 0 bases, with 13 bases between. Written as DNA, the CDR3 is TGTGCCAGCAAAATAAACATCAACTCCTACAATGAGCAGTTCTTC. Translation gives CASKININSYNEQFF. The entire variable domain, with the rest obtained from reference TRBV2 and TRBJ2-1, is as follows: EPEVTQTPSHQVTQMGQEVILRCVPISNHLYFYWYRQILGQKVEFLVSFYNNEISEKSEIFDDQFSVERPDGSNFTLKIRSTKLEDSAMYFCASKININSYNEQFFGPGTRLTVL.

This clone was detected only once. The J gene is TRBJ2-3, the V gene TRBV27; tentative D call: TRBD1 (5 bases). Germline V gives CDR1 MNHEY, CDR2 SMNVEV (reference sequence). The CDR3 consists of 14 residues. The germline V and J ends were trimmed by 4 bases and 4 bases, with 12 bases remaining between them. The CDR3 here is CASSSGRVSDTQYF. The CDR3 coding sequence is TGTGCCAGCAGTTCAGGCAGGGTATCAGATACGCAGTATTTT.

This clone was seen once. V and J are TRBV14 and TRBJ2-1, with D unclear. CDR3 length: 16 residues. The V end was cut by 4 bases, the J end by 2 bases, with 15 bases between. Germline V lookup: CDR1 SGHDN, CDR2 FVKESK. The CDR3 sequence is CASSPIRAATYNEQFF. DNA of the CDR3: TGTGCCAGCAGCCCGATCCGGGCAGCCACCTACAATGAGCAGTTCTTC.

The chain joins TRBV5-6 to TRBJ1-5, with D uncertain. The germline V gene has CDR1 SGHDT and CDR2 YYEEEE. Trimming took 2 bases from V and 1 from J, leaving 7 bases between them. The CDR3 loop spans 14 amino acids. CDR3 bases: TGTGCCAGCAGCTTAATGGCCAGCAATCAGCCCCAGCATTTT. It yields the protein CASSLMASNQPQHF.

This chain uses TRBV28 with TRBJ1-5, with TRBD1 as a possible D gene (5 bases). The CDR3 has 13 amino acids. Germline assignment: CDR1 MDHEN and CDR2 SYDVKM. Trimming removed 2 bases at V and 3 bases at J, with 5 bases between. CDR3: CASSLGTNQPQHF. The CDR3 DNA reads TGTGCCAGCAGTTTAGGGACCAATCAGCCCCAGCATTTT.

DNA of the CDR3: TGCAGCGTTTCTGAAGACAGGGAGTACTACGAGCAGTACTTC. Encoded protein: CSVSEDREYYEQYF. V gene TRBV29-1 combines with J gene TRBJ2-7; 7 nucleotides agree with TRBD1. Germline loops: CDR1 SQVTM, CDR2 ANQGSEA. The length of the CDR3 is 14 residues. The V segment lost 5 bases and the J segment 3 bases; nucleotides outside the gene matches: 10.

The chain links TRBV19 to TRBJ1-2, with D possibly TRBD1 on 6 matching bases. This CDR3 has 15 residues. CDR1 is LNHDA and CDR2 is SQIVND in the germline V gene (reference sequence). Trimming took 7 bases from V and 1 from J, leaving 16 bases between them. CDR3 sequence (DNA): TGTGCCAGTACTCGGACAGAAGTTTTTAACTATGGCTACACCTTC. This sequence encodes CASTRTEVFNYGYTF.

This clone was picked up a small number of times. V gene TRBV2 combines with J gene TRBJ2-3; maybe TRBD2 (7 bases). This CDR3 has 15 residues. V lost 8 bases, J lost 8 bases, and 23 bases lay in between. In germline, CDR1 is SNHLY, CDR2 FYNNEI. The CDR3 sequence: CASRGGGAPFGTQYF. The CDR3 DNA sequence: TGTGCCAGCCGAGGTGGGGGGGCCCCGTTTGGTACGCAGTATTTT.

The genes are TRBV5-4 and TRBJ1-2, with D possibly being TRBD1 (5 bases). Trimming stripped 2 bases from V and 8 bases from J, with 13 bases between. This CDR3 is built from 13 residues. Germline values: CDR1 SGHNT, CDR2 YYREEE (reference sequence). The CDR3 DNA follows: TGTGCCAGCAGCTTCAGGGAGACTCCAGGCTACACCTTC. Translated, it gives CASSFRETPGYTF.

The rearrangement links TRBV10-2 to TRBJ2-3, with D possibly being TRBD2 (6 bases). Looked up from germline, CDR1 is WSHSY and CDR2 is SAAADI. Deletions cut 7 bases from V and 0 bases from J, with 38 bases between. This CDR3 is built from 23 residues. The CDR3: CASMWSGGKRRRGPPTSTDTQYF. The CDR3 nucleotides are TGCGCCAGCATGTGGAGTGGGGGTAAGCGCCGGAGGGGTCCCCCAACGAGCACAGATACGCAGTATTTT.

This clone was counted a single time. The CDR3 bases are TGTGCCAGCACGAATCAGGGCGGGGGGACTGAAGCTTTCTTT. Protein: CASTNQGGGTEAFF. The chain combines TRBV2 with TRBJ1-1; tentative D call: TRBD1 (5 bases). The CDR3 length is 14 residues. CDR1 and CDR2 (germline): SNHLY, FYNNEI. Between the trimmed V and J ends, which lost 7 bases and 5 bases, there was a span of 17 bases.

For the CDR3, the DNA is TGTGCCAGCAGCGTCGCAGGGGGCGGCAATCAGCCCCAGCATTTT. Its translation is CASSVAGGGNQPQHF. The genes are TRBV9 and TRBJ1-5, with TRBD1 identical over 8 bases. This CDR3 has 15 residues. Germline assignment: CDR1 SGDLS and CDR2 YYNGEE. With 2 bases clipped from V and 2 bases from J, the junction kept 3 bases outside the gene matches.

A single count supports this clone. V is TRBV5-1 and J is TRBJ2-5; D assignment may be TRBD1 or TRBD2 (6 bases each). The V end was cut by 2 bases, the J end by 5 bases, with 16 bases between. The CDR3 covers 15 residues. Germline V gene data show CDR1 as SGHRS and CDR2 as YFSETQ. The CDR3 region has the DNA TGCGCCAGCAGCTTAATAGTGGGGGGCTATGAGACCCAGTACTTC. This gives the protein CASSLIVGGYETQYF.

This chain joins TRBV15 and TRBJ2-6; D possibly corresponds to TRBD2 (5 bases). Trimming shortened V by 8 bases and J by 0 bases, and 14 bases separated the two germline ends. Germline CDR1 and CDR2: LNHNV and YYDKDF (reference sequence). This CDR3 contains 16 residues. The DNA of the CDR3 is TGTGCCACCCGAGTCGGAGGCACCTCTGGGGCCAACGTCCTGACTTTC. The encoded protein is CATRVGGTSGANVLTF. Supplemented by reference TRBV15 and TRBJ2-6, the full variable domain reads DAMVIQNPRYQVTQFGKPVTLSCSQTLNHNVMYWYQQKSSQAPKLLFHYYDKDFNNEADTPDNFQSRRPNTSFCFLDIRSPGLGDTAMYLCATRVGGTSGANVLTFGAGSRLTVL.

J is TRBJ2-7 and V is TRBV6-1, with D uncertain. V shed 8 bases and J shed 3 bases, with 11 bases lying between them. The germline CDR1 and CDR2 sequences are MNHNS and SASEGT. The CDR3 loop spans 12 amino acids. CDR3 DNA sequence: TGTGCCAGCCACATCAATCACTACGAGCAGTACTTC. Translation gives CASHINHYEQYF.

The rearrangement links TRBV29-1 to TRBJ1-1; tentative D call: TRBD1 (5 bases). Germline V CDR1 and CDR2: SQVTM, ANQGSEA. V was pared by 4 bases and J by 5 bases, with 17 bases between. The CDR3 totals 14 residues. The CDR3 here is CSVGMAGRGTEAFF. CDR3 nucleotides: TGCAGCGTTGGGATGGCAGGGCGCGGGACTGAAGCTTTCTTT.

The chain has TRBV7-2 and TRBJ1-5, with no clear D. Germline V gene sequence: CDR1 SGHTA, CDR2 FQGNSA. The CDR3 runs to 14 residues. Trimming stripped 5 bases from V and 3 bases from J, with 11 bases between. The CDR3 protein is CASSIGTINQPQHF. CDR3 sequence (DNA): TGTGCCAGCAGCATCGGCACAATCAATCAGCCCCAGCATTTT.

The chain is built from TRBV19 and TRBJ1-2; D is unclear. CDR1 LNHDA and CDR2 SQIVND come from the germline V gene (reference sequence). The CDR3 length is 14 residues. V was shortened by 0 bases and J by 10 bases, with 15 bases between the two germline ends. As DNA, the CDR3 is TGTGCCAGTAGTATAGATCCCTCGGAAGGTGTCTACACCTTC. It specifies CASSIDPSEGVYTF.

This chain uses TRBV11-2 with TRBJ2-7; TRBD1 agrees at 12 bases. The CDR3 covers 18 residues. The V segment lost 5 bases and the J segment 4 bases; nucleotides outside the gene matches: 15. Germline V lookup: CDR1 SGHAT, CDR2 FQNNGV. The CDR3: CASSPISRDRGRRYEQYF. As DNA, the CDR3 is TGTGCCAGCAGCCCGATAAGCCGGGACAGGGGGCGCCGGTACGAGCAGTACTTC.

This sequence joins TRBV28 and TRBJ2-7, with 8 positions matching TRBD2. The V gene end was trimmed by 5 bases and the J gene end by 2 bases; junction bases not matched to a gene: 11. CDR3 length: 16 amino acids. CDR1 is MDHEN, CDR2 SYDVKM, per germline. CDR3 nucleotide sequence: TGTGCCAGCAGTACCCCGGGACTAGGGAACCCCTACGAGCAGTACTTC. It codes for CASSTPGLGNPYEQYF.